The rows below give T cell receptor beta chains drawn from one sample of a study of human T cells and chemical hapten exposure. One entry per CDR3 protein results from TCRdb running MiXCR on the RACE reads. The profile covers about 180,000 distinct CDR3 sequences, with nearly 30% appearing a single time and 2.9% taken by the ten largest. The sample here was whole blood, taken in connection with sensitization to the hapten diphenylcyclopropenone (DPC). The source of these receptors is a woman aged 25 to 39 with alopecia areata. Some clones in this sample may be carry-over from other donors' samples. CDR3s include the opening cysteine and the closing phenylalanine or tryptophan. The D gene is left open where the match is weak.

D gene: NA
V gene: TRBV9
CDR3 protein: CASSEPGLVNEQFF

D gene: NA
V gene: TRBV5-1
CDR3 protein: CASSKRPGDTGELFF

D gene: NA
V gene: TRBV18
CDR3 protein: CASSRTLRDLQNTEAFF

D gene: NA
V gene: TRBV20-1
CDR3 protein: CSAPSSEAFF

D gene: TRBD2
V gene: TRBV29-1
CDR3 protein: CSVETGRGNEQYF

D gene: NA
V gene: TRBV4-1
CDR3 protein: CASSPSPSETQYF

D gene: NA
V gene: TRBV29-1
CDR3 protein: CSVEVRAYGGVPEQYF

D gene: NA
V gene: TRBV5-1
CDR3 protein: CASSFDSNQPQHF

D gene: TRBD2
V gene: TRBV24-1
CDR3 protein: CATSDTGTSGRWFF

D gene: NA
V gene: TRBV2
CDR3 protein: CASTRTTADTQYF

D gene: TRBD2
V gene: TRBV29-1
CDR3 protein: CSVDSAGVGNEQFF

D gene: NA
V gene: TRBV4-3
CDR3 protein: CASSQGHTYEQYF

D gene: NA
V gene: TRBV4-2
CDR3 protein: CASSQDLGARGSGANVLTF

D gene: NA
V gene: TRBV6-6
CDR3 protein: CASSPQSSYEQYF